The 21 T cell receptor beta chains below were found in one sample sequenced in a study of blood T cell repertoires in COVID-19. The method was immunoSEQ multiplex PCR; TCRdb's version includes in-frame clones alone and lacks a portion of them. The data contain 300,000 or so clones, roughly 85% of them singletons. Material: PBMCs or T cells enriched from blood (not recorded which). The receptor set was obtained from a woman aged 40 to 50 with acute COVID-19.

The rearrangement joins TRBV7-2 to TRBJ1-3; D gene ambiguous. Germline CDR1 reads SGHTA; CDR2 reads FQGNSA. The CDR3 length is 16 residues. Trimming stripped 1 base from V and 0 bases from J, with 10 bases between. The DNA of the CDR3 is TGTGCCAGCAGCTTAGGTTCCAGTCTCTCTGGAAACACCATATATTTT. Protein sequence: CASSLGSSLSGNTIYF.

This clone was found a few times. The chain recombines TRBV11-3 with TRBJ2-1; TRBD2 agrees at 11 bases. V was clipped by 3 bases and J by 9 bases; unmatched bases: 10. Germline CDR1 is SGHNT and CDR2 is YENEEA. This CDR3 spans 16 amino acids. DNA of the CDR3: TGTGCCAGCAGCTTGGGACTAGCGGAGAAGGACGGTGAGCAGTTCTTC. As protein: CASSLGLAEKDGEQFF.

The chain carries TRBV5-1 and TRBJ1-2, with D tentatively TRBD1 (5 bases). The ends were cut back, 4 bases at V and 2 bases at J, with 12 bases in the middle. The CDR3 loop spans 14 amino acids. CDR1 is SGHRS and CDR2 is YFSETQ in the germline V gene. The CDR3 here is CASSTGGANYGYTF. The CDR3 bases are TGCGCCAGCAGCACCGGTGGGGCCAACTATGGCTACACCTTC.

The chain has TRBV7-3 and TRBJ2-1, with 8 bases lining up with TRBD2. Per the germline V gene, CDR1 is SGHTA and CDR2 is FQGTGA. J lost 0 bases, V lost 0 bases, and 4 bases had no gene match. This CDR3 is 17 amino acids long. The CDR3 nucleotides read TGTGCCAGCAGCTTAACGGGACTAGAAAGCTCCTACAATGAGCAGTTCTTC. It yields the protein CASSLTGLESSYNEQFF.

The gene calls are TRBV20-1 and TRBJ2-7, with D unclear. The V end was cut by 3 bases, the J end by 1 base, with 7 bases between. Germline CDR1 reads DFQATT; CDR2 reads SNEGSKA (reference sequence). This CDR3 region has 12 residues. CDR3 sequence: CSASRTSYEQYF. The CDR3 DNA follows: TGCAGTGCTAGTCGAACTTCCTACGAGCAGTACTTC.

This clone was observed a handful of times. This chain links TRBV28 with TRBJ1-1; 9 bases line up with TRBD1. J gave up 6 bases and V 6 bases, and 17 bases lay outside the gene matches. The germline V gene has CDR1 MDHEN and CDR2 SYDVKM. This CDR3 has 17 residues. The CDR3 sequence: CASSPRGTGRSGAEAFF. In DNA form, the CDR3 reads TGTGCCAGCAGCCCGAGGGGGACAGGGAGGAGTGGCGCTGAAGCTTTCTTT.

V gene TRBV19 combines with J gene TRBJ1-1; D is perhaps TRBD1 (5 bases). V lost 8 bases and J lost 4, with 11 bases in between. Germline V gene lookup returns CDR1 LNHDA and CDR2 SQIVND (reference sequence). The CDR3 runs 12 residues. The DNA for the CDR3 is TGTGCCAGTGGGGGGGTTGGCACTGAAGCTTTCTTT. This encodes CASGGVGTEAFF. Full variable domain (rest looked up from reference TRBV19 and TRBJ1-1): DGGITQSPKYLFRKEGQNVTLSCEQNLNHDAMYWYRQDPGQGLRLIYYSQIVNDFQKGDIAEGYSVSREKKESFPLTVTSAQKNPTAFYLCASGGVGTEAFFGQGTRLTVV.

The chain recombines TRBV19 with TRBJ2-1; 9 nucleotides agree with TRBD1. Germline loops: CDR1 LNHDA, CDR2 SQIVND (reference sequence). The CDR3 loop spans 14 amino acids. V was clipped by 6 bases and J by 8 bases; unmatched bases: 8. The CDR3 DNA reads as TGTGCCAGTAGAAGACAGGGGGTGAGTGATGAGCAGTTCTTC. Translated: CASRRQGVSDEQFF.

V usage is TRBV9 and J usage is TRBJ2-1; 7 nucleotides match TRBD2. Trimming cost V 4 bases and J 4 bases; bases outside gene matches: 8. Germline assignment: CDR1 SGDLS and CDR2 YYNGEE. The CDR3 loop spans 15 amino acids. The CDR3 coding sequence is TGTGCCAGCAGCCCGGGGCTAGCGGAGTACAATGAGCAGTTCTTC. Translated, it gives CASSPGLAEYNEQFF. The whole variable domain, remainder taken from reference TRBV9 and TRBJ2-1, is DSGVTQTPKHLITATGQRVTLRCSPRSGDLSVYWYQQSLDQGLQFLIQYYNGEERAKGNILERFSAQQFPDLHSELNLSSLELGDSALYFCASSPGLAEYNEQFFGPGTRLTVL.

The J gene is TRBJ1-5, the V gene TRBV3-1 (or the pseudogene TRBV3-2), with no clear D. CDR1 is LGHDT and CDR2 is YNNKEL in the germline V gene (reference sequence). The CDR3 contains 14 residues. V lost 0 bases and J lost 4, with 7 bases in between. The CDR3 spells CASSQDLRNQPQHF. CDR3 coding DNA: TGTGCCAGCAGCCAAGATCTCAGGAATCAGCCCCAGCATTTT.

The chain links TRBV7-2 to TRBJ2-7, with D maybe TRBD2 (5 bases). V was pared by 1 base and J by 6 bases, with 13 bases between. The CDR3 runs to 14 residues. CDR1 is SGHTA, CDR2 FQGNSA, per germline. CDR3 in amino acids: CASSLGGFPIEQYF. The CDR3 DNA reads as TGTGCCAGCAGCTTAGGAGGGTTCCCTATCGAGCAGTACTTC.

The count of this clone is one. The V gene is TRBV9, the J gene TRBJ2-2, with 7 nucleotides matching TRBD2. V trimming: 0 bases; J trimming: 5 bases; junction bases outside the gene matches: 10. Germline lookup yields CDR1 SGDLS and CDR2 YYNGEE. CDR3 length: 17 residues. This CDR3 is CASSVGGTGGWTGELFF. As DNA, the CDR3 is TGTGCCAGCAGCGTAGGTGGAACCGGGGGGTGGACCGGGGAGCTGTTTTTT.

The J gene is TRBJ2-1, the V gene TRBV2, with TRBD2 as a possible D gene (6 bases). Germline lookup yields CDR1 SNHLY and CDR2 FYNNEI. This CDR3 is built from 13 residues. The V end was cut by 8 bases, the J end by 3 bases, with 11 bases between. CDR3 coding DNA: TGTGCCAGCTGGCGACTAGGCTACAATGAGCAGTTCTTC. As protein: CASWRLGYNEQFF. The complete variable domain, with remaining parts taken from reference TRBV2 and TRBJ2-1, reads EPEVTQTPSHQVTQMGQEVILRCVPISNHLYFYWYRQILGQKVEFLVSFYNNEISEKSEIFDDQFSVERPDGSNFTLKIRSTKLEDSAMYFCASWRLGYNEQFFGPGTRLTVL.

The chain recombines TRBV5-1 with TRBJ2-7, with 11 bases identical to TRBD2. Losses at the gene ends were 1 base for V and 1 base for J; bases not matched to a gene: 4. The CDR3 extends over 16 amino acids. Germline V gives CDR1 SGHRS, CDR2 YFSETQ. The CDR3 coding sequence is TGCGCCAGCAGCTTGACTAGCGGGAGCTCTTCCTACGAGCAGTACTTC. It is translated as CASSLTSGSSSYEQYF.

This chain links TRBV2 with TRBJ1-3, with TRBD1 matching over 8 bases. The germline gives CDR1 SNHLY, CDR2 FYNNEI. The CDR3 has 14 residues. The trim removed 5 bases at V and 6 bases at J, leaving 6 bases unmatched. The CDR3 bases are TGTGCCAGCAGTTACAGACAGGGGCCAAACACCATATATTTT. It codes for CASSYRQGPNTIYF.

This clone was detected many times. The gene calls are TRBV15 and TRBJ1-5, with a possible D match to TRBD1 (6 bases). V was clipped by 1 base and J by 5 bases, with 15 bases between them. The V gene's germline CDR1 is LNHNV and CDR2 YYDKDF (reference sequence). The CDR3 spans 16 residues. The CDR3 DNA reads TGTGCCACCAGCAGAGCCATGGGAGGGGGTGATCAGCCCCAGCATTTT. Translation gives CATSRAMGGGDQPQHF.

The chain carries TRBV10-3 and TRBJ1-1, with D tentatively TRBD1 (5 bases). This CDR3 has 15 residues. From germline, CDR1 is ENHRY and CDR2 SYGVKD. Trimming removed 4 bases from V and 1 base from J, with 13 bases in between. The CDR3: CAISVGDSSNTEAFF. CDR3 DNA: TGTGCCATCAGTGTCGGAGACAGCTCGAACACTGAAGCTTTCTTT.

The V and J genes are TRBV11-3 and TRBJ1-1; TRBD1 might be the D (5 bases). V lost 6 bases and J 8 bases, leaving 16 bases between the germline ends. CDR3 length: 13 amino acids. The germline V gene encodes CDR1 SGHNT and CDR2 YENEEA. CDR3 nucleotide sequence: TGTGCCAGCAGTTATACCCTCGCAGGGGAAGCTTTCTTT. Amino acids: CASSYTLAGEAFF.

CDR3 nucleotides: TGTGCCAGCAGCTTTAAAAAGGGACAGGGGATGAACACTGAAGCTTTCTTT. It is translated as CASSFKKGQGMNTEAFF. The chain is built from TRBV13 and TRBJ1-1, with TRBD1 matching 10 bases. With 3 bases clipped from V and 0 bases from J, the junction kept 7 bases outside the gene matches. Germline loops: CDR1 PRHDT, CDR2 FYEKMQ (reference sequence). The CDR3 is 17 residues long.

This chain joins TRBV29-1 and TRBJ2-7; 11 bases agree with TRBD2. The V segment lost 6 bases and the J segment 2 bases; nucleotides outside the gene matches: 6. CDR1 SQVTM and CDR2 ANQGSEA come from the germline V gene. The CDR3 loop spans 14 amino acids. As DNA, the CDR3 is TGCAGCGTCTCAACTAGCGGGAGAGCCTACGAGCAGTACTTC. Translation: CSVSTSGRAYEQYF.

The rearrangement links TRBV12-2 to TRBJ2-5; the D segment call TRBD2 is taken from the table without a DNA check. TRBV12-2 is described as a pseudogene. This CDR3 is built from 13 residues. Here the CDR3 reads CASRFWLDETQYF. The CDR3 bases are TGTGCAAGTCGCTTTTGGCTAGATGAGACCCAGTACTTC.